The T cell receptor beta chain described here comes from a study of shared clonotypes between healthy human individuals. Trimming shortened V by 4 bases and J by 2 bases, and 12 bases separated the two germline ends. The CDR3 contains 14 residues. CDR1 and CDR2 from the germline V gene are SGHRS and YFSETQ. Assay used: immunoSEQ multiplex PCR; TCRdb lists only in-frame clones, some missing. This sample has under 2.5 million clones, with roughly 90% found just once. As regards this clone: The sample holds other DNA sequences that translate to the same CDR3.

Study donors comprised healthy, HIV-negative adults devoid of recent acute infection or vaccination. This receptor was identified in a young man in good health. Some clones in this sample may be carry-over from other donors' samples. Sequencing was carried out using naive CD4+ T cells from PBMCs. The subset here: CD45RA+ positively selected. This chain connects TRBV5-1 to TRBJ1-2; the D gene is possibly TRBD1 (5 bases). This chain's CDR3 is CASSTGQGNYGYTF. DNA for the CDR3: TGCGCCAGCAGCACGGGGCAGGGCAACTATGGCTACACCTTC.